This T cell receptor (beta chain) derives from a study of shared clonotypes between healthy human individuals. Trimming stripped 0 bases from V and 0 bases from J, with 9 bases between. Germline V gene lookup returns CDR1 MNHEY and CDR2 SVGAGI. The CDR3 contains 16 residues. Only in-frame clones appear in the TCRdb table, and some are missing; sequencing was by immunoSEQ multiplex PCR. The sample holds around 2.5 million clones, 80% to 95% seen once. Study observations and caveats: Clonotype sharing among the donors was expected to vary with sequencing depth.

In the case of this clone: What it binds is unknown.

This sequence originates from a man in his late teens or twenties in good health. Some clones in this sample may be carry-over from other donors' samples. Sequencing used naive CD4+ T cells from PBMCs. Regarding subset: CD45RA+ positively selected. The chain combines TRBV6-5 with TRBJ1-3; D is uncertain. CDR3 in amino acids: CASSYSRAASGNTIYF. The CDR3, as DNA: TGTGCCAGCAGTTACTCGAGGGCAGCCTCTGGAAACACCATATATTTT.